The 30 T cell receptor beta chains in this list originate from one sample, sequenced in a study of blood T cell repertoires in COVID-19. This table comes from immunoSEQ multiplex PCR, and its TCRdb copy is limited to in-frame clones, with some not included. This sample has 300,000 to 350,000 clones, with almost 90% found just once. The source material was PBMCs or T cells enriched from blood (not recorded which). The receptors were gathered from a young woman who had been exposed to COVID-19.

This chain connects TRBV28 to TRBJ2-7; TRBD1 agrees at 7 bases. The V gene's germline CDR1 is MDHEN and CDR2 SYDVKM. The ends lost 8 bases at V and 6 bases at J; junction bases unmatched: 7. This CDR3 region has 12 residues. DNA of the CDR3: TGTGCCAGCGAAGAGGGGGCAAGCGAGCAGTACTTC. Encoded protein: CASEEGASEQYF.

This sequence joins TRBV19 and TRBJ1-5; maybe TRBD1 (6 bases). Trimming pared 3 bases from V and 5 bases from J, leaving 14 bases between. Germline values: CDR1 LNHDA, CDR2 SQIVND (reference sequence). The CDR3 runs to 15 residues. CDR3 sequence (DNA): TGTGCCAGTAGTATGACGTCCCAGGGGTATCAGCCCCAGCATTTT. This encodes CASSMTSQGYQPQHF.

Of note for this clone: A junction end diverges from the germline sequence, so it may reflect a read error. The chain has TRBV7-7 and TRBJ2-2; TRBD2 aligns across 10 bases. The germline V gene has CDR1 SSHAT and CDR2 FNYEAQ (reference sequence). The CDR3 runs 17 residues. CDR3 protein: CASSLARTSGPTGELFF. As DNA, the CDR3 is TGTGCTAGCAGCTTAGCCAGGACTAGCGGTCCCACCGGGGAGCTGTTTTTT.

The chain joins TRBV5-1 to TRBJ1-4; 10 positions match TRBD1. Germline V CDR1 and CDR2: SGHRS, YFSETQ. Unmatched junction bases numbered 11, after V lost 7 bases and J lost 8 bases. The CDR3 is 15 amino acids. The CDR3 sequence: CASSWTGGFGEKLFF. DNA for the CDR3: TGCGCCAGCTCTTGGACAGGGGGATTTGGGGAAAAACTGTTTTTT.

The chain links TRBV20-1 to TRBJ2-3, with D possibly TRBD1 on 6 matching bases. This CDR3 contains 17 residues. The V end lost 3 bases, the J end lost 1 base, and 20 bases lay between the germline ends. Per germline, CDR1 DFQATT and CDR2 SNEGSKA (reference sequence). The CDR3 region has the DNA TGCAGTGCTAGTGGCTTACTTTGGGGGCTCCGCACAGATACGCAGTATTTT. Amino acids: CSASGLLWGLRTDTQYF.

The rearrangement uses TRBV6-6 and TRBJ2-2; D is possibly TRBD1 (6 bases). Germline V gives CDR1 MNHNY, CDR2 SVGAGI (reference sequence). The CDR3 loop spans 13 amino acids. Trimming removed 7 bases at V and 3 bases at J, with 9 bases between. In nucleotides, the CDR3 is TGTGCCAGCATGGACAGATACACCGGGGAGCTGTTTTTT. As protein: CASMDRYTGELFF.

The chain recombines TRBV18 with TRBJ1-1, with D possibly TRBD1 on 6 matching bases. Per the germline V gene, CDR1 is KGHSH and CDR2 is LQKENI. The germline V and J ends were trimmed by 2 bases and 7 bases, with 14 bases remaining between them. The CDR3 has 14 residues. CDR3 sequence: CASSPGTGRGEAFF. CDR3 in DNA: TGTGCCAGCTCACCAGGCACAGGGAGGGGTGAAGCTTTCTTT.

The rearrangement joins TRBV5-1 to TRBJ2-7, with D perhaps TRBD1 (5 bases). Germline V gene data show CDR1 as SGHRS and CDR2 as YFSETQ. The CDR3 contains 15 residues. V dropped 1 base and J dropped 0 bases, with 11 bases sitting between them. DNA for the CDR3: TGCGCCAGCAGCTTGAGGGGCAGCCACTCCTACGAGCAGTACTTC. It specifies CASSLRGSHSYEQYF.

V usage is TRBV5-6 and J usage is TRBJ2-5; 8 bases align to TRBD1. From germline, CDR1 is SGHDT and CDR2 YYEEEE. With 4 bases clipped from V and 2 bases from J, the junction kept 10 bases outside the gene matches. The CDR3 consists of 16 residues. Here the CDR3 DNA reads TGTGCCAGCAGCCTGAGGTCCGGACAGGGACAAGAGACCCAGTACTTC. It specifies CASSLRSGQGQETQYF.

The chain employs TRBV5-1 and TRBJ1-2; TRBD1 agrees at 7 bases. The germline V gene has CDR1 SGHRS and CDR2 YFSETQ. The CDR3 runs to 15 residues. V lost 4 bases to trimming and J lost 5 bases; unmatched junction nucleotides: 11. In nucleotides, the CDR3 is TGCGCCAGCAGCGCATCTACGGGACAGCCTTATGGCTACACCTTC. Translation: CASSASTGQPYGYTF.

The genes are TRBV2 and TRBJ2-7; 8 bases fit TRBD2. The CDR3 has 14 residues. V trimming: 8 bases; J trimming: 5 bases; junction bases outside the gene matches: 11. CDR1 and CDR2 from the germline V gene are SNHLY and FYNNEI. The CDR3 DNA sequence: TGTGCCAGCTGCCGGACTAGCTTAGGGGACGAGCAGTACTTC. Translating gives CASCRTSLGDEQYF.

The chain combines TRBV3-1 (or the pseudogene TRBV3-2) with TRBJ1-3; 11 bases line up with TRBD1. V shed 6 bases, J shed 7 bases, and the junction held 8 bases outside the gene matches. This CDR3 comprises 15 residues. The germline V gene has CDR1 LGHDT and CDR2 YNNKEL (reference sequence). The CDR3 is CASSRLGQGVNTIYF. CDR3 in DNA: TGTGCCAGCAGTCGATTGGGACAGGGGGTGAACACCATATATTTT.

The CDR3 nucleotides read TGTGCCAGTAGTATAGAACCAGGAGGGATCGCTGAAGCTTTCTTT. Amino acids: CASSIEPGGIAEAFF. The chain has TRBV19 and TRBJ1-1, with unresolved D. CDR3 length: 15 residues. Trimming took 0 bases from V and 6 from J, leaving 14 bases between them. Germline CDR1 reads LNHDA; CDR2 reads SQIVND (reference sequence).

The genes are TRBV6-2 or TRBV6-3 and TRBJ1-5, with 7 bases lining up with TRBD1. V was clipped by 5 bases and J by 7 bases; unmatched bases: 8. The CDR3 has 14 residues. Germline CDR1 reads MNHEY; CDR2 reads SVGEGT. The CDR3 DNA reads as TGTGCCAGCAGTCTGGGACAGTTAGGACAGCCCCAGCATTTT. It yields the protein CASSLGQLGQPQHF.

The genes are TRBV29-1 and TRBJ2-1; D is undetermined. From germline, CDR1 is SQVTM and CDR2 ANQGSEA. V gave up 4 bases and J gave up 7 bases, with 5 bases separating them. CDR3 size: 10 residues. CDR3 amino acids: CSVARNEQFF. DNA for the CDR3: TGCAGCGTTGCTCGGAATGAGCAGTTCTTC.

The genes are TRBV28 and TRBJ2-5; TRBD1 matches 9 bases. The germline gives CDR1 MDHEN, CDR2 SYDVKM. Germline trimming cut 5 bases from V and 2 bases from J; bases unmatched to any gene: 6. The CDR3 loop spans 15 amino acids. The DNA for the CDR3 is TGTGCCAGCAGTCAACCGGGACAGGGACAAGAGACCCAGTACTTC. This sequence encodes CASSQPGQGQETQYF.

The chain uses TRBV5-1 and TRBJ1-6, with TRBD1 as a possible D gene (5 bases). Germline V CDR1 and CDR2: SGHRS, YFSETQ. The V end was cut by 0 bases, the J end by 9 bases, with 19 bases between. The CDR3 totals 17 residues. The CDR3 nucleotides are TGCGCCAGCAGCTTGGCGGCAAGGGGCCCCGACGGTTCACCCCTCCACTTT. It specifies CASSLAARGPDGSPLHF.

The rearrangement joins TRBV24-1 to TRBJ2-1, with 14 bases lining up with TRBD2. The germline CDR1 and CDR2 sequences are KGHDR and SFDVKD. After removal of 4 bases from V and 7 bases from J, the junction contained 8 bases not matched to a gene. The CDR3 has 17 amino acids. Written as DNA, the CDR3 is TGTGCCACCAGTGACCCCGGGACTAGCGGGAGTAGGAATGAGCAGTTCTTC. It specifies CATSDPGTSGSRNEQFF.

The chain recombines TRBV7-3 with TRBJ2-2, with D possibly matching TRBD2 (6 bases). V shed 0 bases and J shed 5 bases, with 16 bases lying between them. CDR1 is SGHTA and CDR2 is FQGTGA in the germline V gene. The CDR3 is 17 amino acids. The DNA for the CDR3 is TGTGCCAGCAGCTTAACGCGGACGGGAGCTGGTACCGGGGAGCTGTTTTTT. This gives the protein CASSLTRTGAGTGELFF.

This chain connects TRBV19 to TRBJ2-1; 8 bases fit TRBD2. The CDR3 loop spans 16 amino acids. Losses at the gene ends were 9 bases for V and 8 bases for J; bases not matched to a gene: 18. CDR1 is LNHDA, CDR2 SQIVND, per germline (reference sequence). DNA of the CDR3: TGTGCCAGCAGGGAAGTTCCGGGACTAGGCATCTATGAGCAGTTCTTC. This encodes CASREVPGLGIYEQFF.

The CDR3 DNA sequence: TGTGCCAGCAGCCTCAGCACAGATACGCAGTATTTT. It encodes CASSLSTDTQYF. The chain is built from TRBV11-2 and TRBJ2-3; D is undetermined. The CDR3 is 12 amino acids. V was clipped by 5 bases and J by 0 bases, with 3 bases between them. The V gene's germline CDR1 is SGHAT and CDR2 FQNNGV.

V usage is TRBV28 and J usage is TRBJ1-1, with a tentative D call TRBD1 (5 bases). The CDR3 consists of 14 residues. Trimming removed 5 bases from V and 7 bases from J, with 17 bases in between. Germline V CDR1 and CDR2: MDHEN, SYDVKM. In nucleotides, the CDR3 is TGTGCCAGCAGTACCCCCCCGGGGGTTATTGAAGCTTTCTTT. This encodes CASSTPPGVIEAFF.

The rearrangement uses TRBV6-5 and TRBJ2-5; perhaps TRBD2 as D (6 bases). Looked up from germline, CDR1 is MNHEY and CDR2 is SVGAGI. The CDR3 covers 14 residues. V was cut by 5 bases and J by 5 bases, with 15 bases left in between. The CDR3 is CASSLRDFYETQYF. CDR3 bases: TGTGCCAGCAGTCTACGGGACTTTTACGAGACCCAGTACTTC.

The sample holds one count of this clone. The rearrangement uses TRBV19 and TRBJ2-5, with 7 bases fitting TRBD1. J gave up 5 bases and V 0 bases, and 15 bases lay outside the gene matches. The germline V gene encodes CDR1 LNHDA and CDR2 SQIVND (reference sequence). The CDR3 totals 18 residues. The CDR3 reads CASSIDHAGEGARETQYF. In DNA, the CDR3 is TGTGCCAGTAGTATAGATCACGCCGGCGAGGGGGCGAGGGAGACCCAGTACTTC.

This clone has more than one count but fewer than ten. The rearrangement joins TRBV7-6 to TRBJ2-2; TRBD1 matches 9 bases. Germline V gene sequence: CDR1 SGHVS, CDR2 FNYEAQ. This CDR3 has 15 residues. After removal of 2 bases from V and 6 bases from J, the junction contained 4 bases not matched to a gene. The CDR3 DNA sequence: TGTGCCAGCAGCTTATTAACAGGGGGCCCCGGGGAGCTGTTTTTT. This encodes CASSLLTGGPGELFF. The whole variable domain, remainder taken from reference TRBV7-6 and TRBJ2-2, is GAGVSQSPRYKVTKRGQDVALRCDPISGHVSLYWYRQALGQGPEFLTYFNYEAQQDKSGLPNDRFSAERPEGSISTLTIQRTEQRDSAMYRCASSLLTGGPGELFFGEGSRLTVL.

The chain links TRBV7-3 to TRBJ2-7; 9 positions agree with TRBD2. The germline V gene encodes CDR1 SGHTA and CDR2 FQGTGA. This CDR3 has 15 residues. J gave up 6 bases and V 5 bases, and 11 bases lay outside the gene matches. The CDR3 loop reads CASSAKSGRFGEQYF. In DNA form, the CDR3 reads TGTGCCAGCAGCGCGAAAAGCGGGAGGTTTGGCGAGCAGTACTTC.

The CDR3 DNA follows: TGTGCCAGTAGTCTCAGGGGAGTGAGACTAGCGGATCAACGGGTAGATACGCAGTATTTT. It yields the protein CASSLRGVRLADQRVDTQYF. The chain uses TRBV19 and TRBJ2-3; 9 bases align to TRBD2. V dropped 5 bases and J dropped 5; count of bases not matched to a gene: 23. The germline CDR1 and CDR2 sequences are LNHDA and SQIVND (reference sequence). The CDR3 totals 20 residues.

The chain uses TRBV6-5 and TRBJ2-7; D possibly corresponds to TRBD2 (5 bases). CDR3 length equals 15 residues. V lost 10 bases, J lost 5 bases, and 24 bases lay in between. Per germline, CDR1 MNHEY and CDR2 SVGAGI. CDR3 sequence reads: CATHRLVGSSNEQYF. The CDR3 region has the DNA TGTGCCACCCACCGGCTGGTGGGGTCTAGCAACGAGCAGTACTTC.

This clone was counted between two and nine times. V is TRBV27 and J is TRBJ2-1; maybe TRBD2 (7 bases). The V gene's germline CDR1 is MNHEY and CDR2 SMNVEV (reference sequence). Trimming cost V 4 bases and J 4 bases, with 14 bases left between them. The CDR3 runs to 15 residues. CDR3 in DNA: TGTGCCAGCAGTTGGGGGCGGGGGCCTTACAATGAGCAGTTCTTC. Translated, it gives CASSWGRGPYNEQFF.

The gene calls are TRBV9 and TRBJ1-6; 7 nucleotides agree with TRBD1. V shed 1 base, J shed 4 bases, and the junction held 11 bases outside the gene matches. Germline CDR1 is SGDLS and CDR2 is YYNGEE. This CDR3 spans 18 amino acids. DNA of the CDR3: TGTGCCAGCAGCGTAAATCCGACAGGGCAATATTATAATTCACCCCTCCACTTT. It translates to CASSVNPTGQYYNSPLHF. Complete variable domain (other parts from reference TRBV9 and TRBJ1-6): DSGVTQTPKHLITATGQRVTLRCSPRSGDLSVYWYQQSLDQGLQFLIQYYNGEERAKGNILERFSAQQFPDLHSELNLSSLELGDSALYFCASSVNPTGQYYNSPLHFGNGTRLTVT.